This is a list of T cell receptor beta chains from one sample in a study of a mutant IDH1 vaccine in newly diagnosed glioma. These receptors' antigens are unknown. Produced via immunoSEQ multiplex PCR; TCRdb's table is partial and in-frame only. There are approximately 60,000 clones in the sample; approximately 84% occur only once, and roughly 4% lies in the top ten. Sequencing used PBMCs, obtained from a glioma patient whose treatment included an IDH1 peptide vaccine. These receptors all stem from a man aged 25 to 45 with glioma. CDR3s include the opening cysteine and the closing phenylalanine or tryptophan. D genes are given only for firm matches. Expanded clones get a size class; other rows say once, few or many, or leave the size out.

j_call | cdr3_length | v_call | clone_size | d_call | cdr3_nt | cdr3_aa
TRBJ2-5 | 17 | TRBV10-2 | - | TRBD2 | TGCGCCAGCAGTGGCCCCGGGAGTAGCGGGGATCAAGAGACCCAGTACTTC | CASSGPGSSGDQETQYF
TRBJ2-3 | 15 | TRBV5-6 | - | - | TGTGCCAGCAGCTTACTCGGGGCTGGCACAGATACGCAGTATTTT | CASSLLGAGTDTQYF
TRBJ2-1 | 15 | TRBV2 | - | - | TGTGCCAGCAGTCACGAACAGGGTCAAGGCAATGAGCAGTTCTTC | CASSHEQGQGNEQFF
TRBJ1-5 | 13 | TRBV6-6 | - | TRBD1 | TGTGCCAGTACGAGGGGGCTCGGTCAGCCCCAGCATTTT | CASTRGLGQPQHF
TRBJ2-5 | 15 | TRBV19 | - | - | TGTGCCAGTAGTATATGGGGGGCCGAGGTAGAGACCCAGTACTTC | CASSIWGAEVETQYF
TRBJ1-5 | 14 | TRBV27 | - | TRBD1 | TGTGCCAGCAGCAAGACAGGGTACAATCAGCCCCAGCATTTT | CASSKTGYNQPQHF
TRBJ1-2 | 16 | TRBV5-4 | once | TRBD1 | TGTGCCAGCAGCCCCGGGACAGGGGGCTTAGGCTATGGCTACACCTTC | CASSPGTGGLGYGYTF
TRBJ1-1 | 14 | TRBV7-9 | - | - | TGTGCCAGCAGCTTAGGGGGGGGAATCCCTGAAGCTTTCTTT | CASSLGGGIPEAFF
TRBJ1-6 | 14 | TRBV19 | - | TRBD1 | TGTGCCAGTAGGTGGGGACAGACCAATTCACCCCTCCACTTT | CASRWGQTNSPLHF
TRBJ1-1 | 15 | TRBV6-4 | - | - | TGTGCCAGCAGACCCCGGGGGGGAAAGAACACTGAAGCTTTCTTT | CASRPRGGKNTEAFF
TRBJ2-5 | 15 | TRBV4-1 | once | - | TGCGCCAGCAGCCAGGTTGAAACAGTACAAGAGACCCAGTACTTC | CASSQVETVQETQYF
TRBJ2-7 | 15 | TRBV4-1 | - | - | TGCGCCAGCAGCCACGGACGGATTAGAACCTACGAGCAGTACTTC | CASSHGRIRTYEQYF
TRBJ1-1 | 14 | TRBV5-4 | - | TRBD1 | TGTGCCAGCAGCCCGGGGACAGGGGGCACTGAAGCTTTCTTT | CASSPGTGGTEAFF
TRBJ1-1 | 13 | TRBV7-8 | - | - | TGTGCCAGCAGCCCAAAGATGAACACTGAAGCTTTCTTT | CASSPKMNTEAFF
TRBJ2-3 | 16 | TRBV5-4 | - | TRBD2 | TGTGCCAGCAGCTCCGGGACTAGCGGGAGCCGGGGTACGCAGTATTTT | CASSSGTSGSRGTQYF
TRBJ2-7 | 15 | TRBV13 | - | - | TGTGCCAGCAGGGGTAGGGGTCAAGGAAGCTACGAGCAGTACTTC | CASRGRGQGSYEQYF
TRBJ2-1 | 16 | TRBV9 | - | TRBD1 | TGTGCCAGCAGCGTAGAGGGACAGGGGGCGAGCGGTTGGCAGTTCTTC | CASSVEGQGASGWQFF
TRBJ1-2 | 17 | TRBV7-9 | - | - | TGTGCCAGCAGCTTACAAGACTTGCCTTTCCTTAACTATGGCTACACCTTC | CASSLQDLPFLNYGYTF
TRBJ2-2 | 16 | TRBV7-6 | - | - | TGTGCCAGCAGCTTAGAGGCCAGGGCGTCAGCCGGGGAGCTGTTTTTT | CASSLEARASAGELFF
TRBJ2-7 | 14 | TRBV2 | - | TRBD1 | TGTGCCAGCAGTCCCTTGACAGGGAACGACGAGCAGTACTTC | CASSPLTGNDEQYF
TRBJ2-2 | 14 | TRBV7-9 | - | - | TGTGCCAGCACCGGGGACTTGAACACCGGGGAGCTGTTTTTT | CASTGDLNTGELFF
TRBJ1-2 | 13 | TRBV6-4 | - | - | TGTGCCAGCAGTGACTCGGACAACTATGGCTACACCTTC | CASSDSDNYGYTF
TRBJ1-3 | 15 | TRBV30 | - | - | TGTGCCTGGAGTGTCGGCGGCCTCTCTGGAAACACCATATATTTT | CAWSVGGLSGNTIYF
TRBJ1-1 | 14 | TRBV27 | - | - | TGTGCCAGCAGTAGGGACGGAACGAACACTGAAGCTTTCTTT | CASSRDGTNTEAFF
TRBJ2-1 | 16 | TRBV4-2 | medium-sized | TRBD2 | TGTGCCAGCAGCCAAGACGGCGGGGGGGCCTACAATGAGCAGTTCTTC | CASSQDGGGAYNEQFF
TRBJ2-3 | 16 | TRBV6-1 | once | TRBD2 | TGTGCCAGCAGTGAAGCACTAGCGGGGGGGCCAGATACGCAGTATTTT | CASSEALAGGPDTQYF
TRBJ1-1 | 15 | TRBV6-5 | - | - | TGTGCCAGCACCCCCCGCACGTTAGTTCACACTGAAGCTTTCTTT | CASTPRTLVHTEAFF
TRBJ1-2 | 14 | TRBV15 | - | - | TGTGCCACCAGCAGAGATCGAGTTACTCTTGGCTACACCTTC | CATSRDRVTLGYTF
TRBJ2-1 | 14 | TRBV10-2 | once | - | TGCGCCACCCCCTCGCAGGACGACTACAATGAGCAGTTCTTC | CATPSQDDYNEQFF
TRBJ2-3 | 13 | TRBV5-4 | - | - | TGTGCCAGCAGCCTGACACCCCCGGGGACGCAGTATTTT | CASSLTPPGTQYF
TRBJ1-6 | 14 | TRBV27 | - | - | TGTGCCAGCAAACAACAGGGTAGAGGTTCACCCCTCCACTTT | CASKQQGRGSPLHF
TRBJ2-1 | 15 | TRBV7-8 | - | - | TGTGCCAGCAGCGAGGGACACCCAATACGGAATGAGCAGTTCTTC | CASSEGHPIRNEQFF
TRBJ1-1 | 13 | TRBV2 | - | - | TGTGCCACCAGTCGGGTCATGAACACTGAAGCTTTCTTT | CATSRVMNTEAFF
TRBJ1-6 | 13 | TRBV7-2 | - | - | TGTGCCAGCAGCTTAGCTCGGGCAGGGGTGATTTCCTTT | CASSLARAGVISF
TRBJ2-7 | 15 | TRBV2 | - | - | TGTGCCAGCAGTGCCGAGAGGGGGGCAGGTTACGAGCAGTACTTC | CASSAERGAGYEQYF
TRBJ2-3 | 19 | TRBV5-5 | few | TRBD2 | TGTGCCAGCAGCTCCCGAGGACTAGCGGGGGGGGCCCGGACAGATACGCAGTATTTT | CASSSRGLAGGARTDTQYF
TRBJ1-1 | 16 | TRBV7-9 | - | TRBD1 | TGTGCCAGCAGCCCCGGACAGGGCACTTCGGGCACTGAAGCTTTCTTT | CASSPGQGTSGTEAFF
TRBJ2-2 | 16 | TRBV7-9 | - | - | TGTGCCAGCAGCTTCGGCCAGGGGAAGGGCACCGGGGAGCTGTTTTTT | CASSFGQGKGTGELFF
TRBJ1-5 | 14 | TRBV6-1 | once | - | TGTGCCAGCAGCAAGAGCAGGGTTTATCAGCCCCAGCATTTT | CASSKSRVYQPQHF
TRBJ1-2 | 14 | TRBV30 | - | - | TGTGCCTGGAGTGTACCGGGTGGGGTCCGTGGCTACACCTTC | CAWSVPGGVRGYTF
TRBJ1-1 | 14 | TRBV29-1 | - | - | TGCAGCGTTGAAGATCACAGTCGATCCACTGAAGCTTTCTTT | CSVEDHSRSTEAFF